Shown below are 18 T cell receptor beta chains from a single sample sequenced in a study of cytotoxic CD8 clonotypes in ibrutinib-treated CLL. TCRdb's copy holds only in-frame clones and misses some; the assay was immunoSEQ multiplex PCR. The repertoire holds 150,000 or so clones, with 79% as singletons. The material was PBMCs, obtained after 12 months of ibrutinib treatment. These TCRs come from a human donor with chronic lymphocytic leukemia.

The chain recombines TRBV4-3 with TRBJ2-1; 7 positions agree with TRBD2. V lost 0 bases and J lost 4; bases outside the gene matches: 9. The germline CDR1 and CDR2 sequences are LGHNA and YSLEER. The CDR3 is 17 amino acids. CDR3 amino acids: CASSQDRLLASYNEQFF. CDR3 sequence (DNA): TGCGCCAGCAGCCAAGATCGACTACTAGCGTCTTACAATGAGCAGTTCTTC.

The chain is built from TRBV4-1 and TRBJ2-2; the match to TRBD1 covers 7 bases. Trimming at V came to 2 bases and at J to 1 base, leaving 4 bases not matched to a gene. The CDR3 totals 16 residues. The germline CDR1 and CDR2 sequences are MGHRA and YSYEKL. CDR3 nucleotide sequence: TGCGCCAGCAGCCAATATAGGACAGGGAACACCGGGGAGCTGTTTTTT. It codes for CASSQYRTGNTGELFF.

The CDR3 DNA sequence: TGTGCCAGCAGTTTGTCCGGGACACATTCCTACAATGAGCAGTTCTTC. It specifies CASSLSGTHSYNEQFF. The chain carries TRBV27 and TRBJ2-1, with D tentatively TRBD1 (6 bases). Looked up from germline, CDR1 is MNHEY and CDR2 is SMNVEV (reference sequence). The V and J ends lost 3 bases and 1 base respectively, with 13 bases between them. The CDR3 spans 16 residues.

The chain couples TRBV19 to TRBJ2-6; D call uncertain. V was cut by 1 base and J by 2 bases, with 12 bases left in between. The CDR3 has 17 residues. Germline values: CDR1 LNHDA, CDR2 SQIVND (reference sequence). Here the CDR3 DNA reads TGTGCCAGTAGTATAGTAATCCCCAGAGCTGGGGCCAACGTCCTGACTTTC. Amino acids: CASSIVIPRAGANVLTF.

CDR3 region: CASSVDQSRGYTF. The DNA of the CDR3 is TGTGCCAGCAGCGTCGATCAATCTCGTGGCTACACCTTC. V and J are TRBV6-5 and TRBJ1-2; D is uncertain. The germline V gene has CDR1 MNHEY and CDR2 SVGAGI. The CDR3 covers 13 residues. V lost 6 bases and J 7 bases, leaving 15 bases between the germline ends.

The rearrangement links TRBV10-3 to TRBJ2-3, with 9 positions matching TRBD1. Trimming removed 4 bases from V and 6 bases from J; junction bases left unmatched: 5. CDR3 size: 14 residues. The germline CDR1 and CDR2 sequences are ENHRY and SYGVKD. The CDR3 nucleotides read TGTGCCATCAGTGCGGGACAGGGAGGCGATACGCAGTATTTT. It translates to CAISAGQGGDTQYF.

This clone was counted a few times. This chain connects TRBV14 to TRBJ2-1; TRBD2 matches 7 bases. The CDR3 contains 14 residues. The V gene's germline CDR1 is SGHDN and CDR2 FVKESK. The trim removed 8 bases at V and 6 bases at J, leaving 10 bases unmatched. This CDR3 reads CASALWGGRNEQFF. DNA of the CDR3: TGTGCCAGCGCACTCTGGGGGGGACGCAATGAGCAGTTCTTC.

This chain uses TRBV6-5 with TRBJ2-2, with a weak D call TRBD2 (5 bases). This CDR3 contains 14 residues. Germline CDR1 is MNHEY and CDR2 is SVGAGI. V was cut by 6 bases and J by 5 bases, with 13 bases left in between. The CDR3 loop is CASRLSGGTGELFF. The CDR3, as DNA: TGTGCCAGCAGACTTTCGGGCGGGACCGGGGAGCTGTTTTTT.

Concerning this clone itself: Relative to the germline gene, one junction end is altered; a read error may explain this. The genes are TRBV29-1 and TRBJ1-2; 8 positions agree with TRBD1. This CDR3 contains 11 residues. Germline lookup yields CDR1 SQVTM and CDR2 ANQGSEA. This chain's CDR3 is CRVDRGKGYTF. Here the CDR3 DNA reads TGCAGGGTTGACAGGGGTAAAGGCTACACCTTC.

V usage is TRBV18 and J usage is TRBJ2-7; 7 bases agree with TRBD2. The length of the CDR3 is 14 residues. Per germline, CDR1 KGHSH and CDR2 LQKENI. J was trimmed by 5 bases and V by 4 bases; bases with no gene match: 8. CDR3 region: CASSLSRERNEQYF. The CDR3, as DNA: TGTGCCAGCTCACTTTCGCGGGAGAGGAACGAGCAGTACTTC.

This chain uses TRBV7-6 with TRBJ2-3; D is ambiguous. Germline CDR1 SGHVS, CDR2 FNYEAQ. Trimming shortened V by 4 bases and J by 0 bases, and 11 bases separated the two germline ends. This CDR3 contains 15 residues. For the CDR3, the DNA is TGTGCCAGCAGCTCTACGTATAGAAGCACAGATACGCAGTATTTT. Its translation: CASSSTYRSTDTQYF.

V gene TRBV28 combines with J gene TRBJ2-7, with D unresolved. This CDR3 is built from 15 residues. V was cut by 3 bases and J by 2 bases, with 14 bases left in between. CDR1 is MDHEN, CDR2 SYDVKM, per germline. The DNA of the CDR3 is TGTGCCAGCAGTTTGCCCGGGCCTAGGGCCTACGAGCAGTACTTC. Translation gives CASSLPGPRAYEQYF.

The chain couples TRBV14 to TRBJ1-1; D is uncertain. Germline CDR1 reads SGHDN; CDR2 reads FVKESK. V was shortened by 3 bases and J by 11 bases, with 13 bases between the two germline ends. This CDR3 contains 12 residues. CDR3 region: CASSQGSLSAFF. For the CDR3, the DNA is TGTGCCAGCAGCCAGGGCAGTCTTTCCGCTTTCTTT. Drawing the rest from reference TRBV14 and TRBJ1-1, the complete variable domain is EAGVTQFPSHSVIEKGQTVTLRCDPISGHDNLYWYRRVMGKEIKFLLHFVKESKQDESGMPNNRFLAERTGGTYSTLKVQPAELEDSGVYFCASSQGSLSAFFGQGTRLTVV.

This chain uses TRBV5-6 with TRBJ2-5; TRBD2 matches at 9 bases. The CDR3 has 14 amino acids. The trim removed 3 bases at V and 6 bases at J, leaving 6 bases unmatched. Germline loops: CDR1 SGHDT, CDR2 YYEEEE. Written as DNA, the CDR3 is TGTGCCAGCAGCTCCGGGACTAGCTTCAAGACCCAGTACTTC. It specifies CASSSGTSFKTQYF. Supplemented by reference TRBV5-6 and TRBJ2-5, the full variable domain reads DAGVTQSPTHLIKTRGQQVTLRCSPKSGHDTVSWYQQALGQGPQFIFQYYEEEERQRGNFPDRFSGHQFPNYSSELNVNALLLGDSALYLCASSSGTSFKTQYFGPGTRLLVL.

The genes are TRBV7-8 and TRBJ1-2, with 7 bases that match TRBD1. Germline V CDR1 and CDR2: SGHVS, FQNEAQ. The junction had 15 bases not matched to a gene; V was cut back by 5 bases and J by 3 bases. The CDR3 extends over 17 amino acids. Here the CDR3 reads CASSEYSGGGKHYGYTF. Written as DNA, the CDR3 is TGTGCCAGCAGCGAGTACTCGGGAGGGGGCAAACACTATGGCTACACCTTC.

The V and J genes are TRBV30 and TRBJ2-3, with D tentatively TRBD2 (6 bases). CDR3 length: 14 residues. Germline-derived CDR1 and CDR2 are GTSNPN and SVGIG (reference sequence). The V end lost 0 bases, the J end lost 6 bases, and 13 bases lay between the germline ends. The CDR3 DNA follows: TGTGCCTGGAGTGTAGGCAGCGGGCGGGATACGCAGTATTTT. This sequence encodes CAWSVGSGRDTQYF.

The chain employs TRBV27 and TRBJ2-1, with D unclear. V lost 2 bases and J 2 bases, leaving 7 bases between the germline ends. Germline CDR1 and CDR2: MNHEY and SMNVEV (reference sequence). The CDR3 loop spans 14 amino acids. As DNA, the CDR3 is TGTGCCAGCAGTTTAGTGGGAACCTACAATGAGCAGTTCTTC. Translating gives CASSLVGTYNEQFF.

This chain connects TRBV5-4 to TRBJ2-7, with TRBD2 matching 11 bases. V dropped 4 bases and J dropped 0; count of bases not matched to a gene: 6. CDR3 size: 16 residues. Germline-derived CDR1 and CDR2 are SGHNT and YYREEE (reference sequence). CDR3 DNA sequence: TGTGCCAGCAGCCCCACGGGACTAGCGGCCTCCTACGAGCAGTACTTC. Translated, it gives CASSPTGLAASYEQYF.